This is a list of T cell receptor beta chains from one sample in a study of blood T cell repertoires in COVID-19. The protocol was immunoSEQ multiplex PCR, while the TCRdb copy is restricted to in-frame clones and leaves out a portion. The table has under 250,000 clones, about 87% seen once. Material for sequencing was peripheral blood. The receptors stem from a man aged 25-45 years with COVID-19, enrolled during active disease. CDR3s include the opening cysteine and the closing phenylalanine or tryptophan. A D gene is named only where the DNA matches it firmly. The size field is filled for only some rows; it gives once, few, many or a size class.

len | abundance | j_gene | v_gene | d_gene | CDR3aa | CDR3nt
15 | - | TRBJ2-1 | TRBV28 | - | CASILGGGAGYEQFF | TGTGCCAGTATCCTTGGTGGGGGGGCTGGGTATGAGCAGTTCTTC
15 | - | TRBJ1-3 | TRBV9 | - | CASSVAPNSGNTIYF | TGTGCCAGCAGCGTAGCCCCCAACTCTGGAAACACCATATATTTT
12 | once | TRBJ1-1 | TRBV28 | - | CAIQGSNTEAFF | TGTGCCATCCAGGGCTCGAACACTGAAGCTTTCTTT
18 | - | TRBJ1-3 | TRBV9 | - | CASSAPPSGGHSGNTIYF | TGTGCCAGCAGCGCGCCACCCTCGGGAGGGCACTCTGGAAACACCATATATTTT
14 | - | TRBJ1-2 | TRBV5-1 | TRBD1 | CASSLQGQGIGYTF | TGCGCCAGCAGCTTGCAAGGACAGGGGATCGGCTACACCTTC
15 | - | TRBJ2-2 | TRBV18 | TRBD2 | CASSPGTSGIGELFF | TGTGCCAGCTCACCCGGGACTAGCGGGATCGGGGAGCTGTTTTTT
13 | - | TRBJ2-2 | TRBV24-1 | - | CATSLRDTGELFF | TGTGCCACCAGTTTGAGGGACACCGGGGAGCTGTTTTTT
15 | - | TRBJ1-3 | TRBV6-6 | - | CASSPDSFSGNTIYF | TGTGCCAGCAGTCCGGACAGTTTTTCTGGAAACACCATATATTTT
13 | - | TRBJ1-5 | TRBV7-6 | TRBD1 | CASSLAPTGQQHF | TGTGCCAGCAGCTTAGCCCCGACAGGGCAGCAGCATTTT
14 | - | TRBJ2-7 | TRBV4-3 | TRBD1 | CASSQEPTGGEQYF | TGCGCCAGCAGCCAAGAACCCACAGGGGGCGAGCAGTACTTC
15 | - | TRBJ2-7 | TRBV6-2/TRBV6-3 | - | CASSYPQGLRNEQYF | TGTGCCAGCAGTTACCCACAGGGATTGAGGAACGAGCAGTACTTC
17 | - | TRBJ2-1 | TRBV7-9 | TRBD2 | CASSLRGGAGSYNEQFF | TGTGCCAGCAGTTTACGGGGGGGAGCCGGCTCCTACAATGAGCAGTTCTTC
15 | once | TRBJ1-2 | TRBV4-2 | - | CASSQELGQNYGYTF | TGTGCCAGCAGCCAAGAGTTGGGGCAAAACTATGGCTACACCTTC
20 | - | TRBJ2-2 | TRBV18 | TRBD2 | CASSPLTRVVGGRSTGELFF | TGTGCCAGCTCACCACTTACCAGGGTTGTTGGCGGGAGATCCACCGGGGAGCTGTTTTTT
13 | - | TRBJ1-4 | TRBV6-5 | - | CASSYRSPYELFF | TGTGCCAGCAGTTACCGCTCCCCCTACGAACTGTTTTTT
15 | - | TRBJ2-7 | TRBV19 | - | CASSDLKADTYEQYF | TGTGCCAGTAGTGATTTAAAGGCGGACACATACGAGCAGTACTTC
14 | - | TRBJ1-1 | TRBV7-9 | - | CASSLGQGRTEAFF | TGTGCCAGCAGCTTGGGGCAAGGCCGGACTGAAGCTTTCTTT
15 | - | TRBJ1-1 | TRBV6-1 | TRBD1 | CASSERDRGWTEAFF | TGTGCCAGCAGTGAGAGGGACAGGGGTTGGACTGAAGCTTTCTTT
15 | - | TRBJ1-1 | TRBV11-2 | TRBD1 | CASSLVAGGSTEAFF | TGTGCCAGCAGCTTAGTGGCAGGGGGATCTACTGAAGCTTTCTTT
15 | - | TRBJ2-7 | TRBV7-9 | TRBD1 | CASSLKPTGAYEQYF | TGTGCCAGCAGCTTAAAGCCGACAGGGGCCTACGAGCAGTACTTC
13 | - | TRBJ1-2 | TRBV9 | - | CASSRGGSYGYTF | TGTGCCAGCAGTCGGGGGGGCTCTTATGGCTACACCTTC
16 | - | TRBJ1-6 | TRBV5-1 | TRBD1 | CASSSGQETYNSPLHF | TGCGCCAGCAGCTCCGGACAGGAGACCTATAATTCACCCCTCCACTTT
12 | once | TRBJ1-5 | TRBV7-2 | - | CASSLLSQPQHF | TGTGCCAGCAGCTTACTTAGTCAGCCCCAGCATTTT
16 | - | TRBJ2-1 | TRBV6-5 | TRBD1 | CASSYRGQGMGNEQFF | TGTGCCAGCAGTTACCGGGGACAGGGGATGGGCAATGAGCAGTTCTTC
13 | - | TRBJ1-3 | TRBV7-2 | - | CASGQNSGNTIYF | TGTGCCAGCGGACAGAACTCTGGAAACACCATATATTTT
15 | - | TRBJ2-7 | TRBV7-2 | TRBD1 | CASSLGGTGPYEQYF | TGTGCCAGCAGCTTGGGAGGGACAGGGCCCTACGAGCAGTACTTC
14 | - | TRBJ2-1 | TRBV29-1 | - | CSAPGLGSYNEQFF | TGCAGCGCCCCGGGACTGGGGTCCTACAATGAGCAGTTCTTC
15 | - | TRBJ2-1 | TRBV9 | - | CASTTSGVAYNEQFF | TGTGCCAGCACCACCTCGGGAGTGGCGTACAATGAGCAGTTCTTC
12 | - | TRBJ2-5 | TRBV7-3 | - | CASSQGRETQYF | TGTGCCAGCAGCCAGGGTCGGGAGACCCAGTACTTC
14 | - | TRBJ1-2 | TRBV5-1 | - | CASSLAGQMDGYTF | TGCGCCAGCAGCTTGGCCGGACAAATGGATGGCTACACCTTC
15 | - | TRBJ1-5 | TRBV7-2 | - | CASSLLGGNNQPQHF | TGTGCCAGCAGCTTACTAGGGGGAAACAATCAGCCCCAGCATTTT